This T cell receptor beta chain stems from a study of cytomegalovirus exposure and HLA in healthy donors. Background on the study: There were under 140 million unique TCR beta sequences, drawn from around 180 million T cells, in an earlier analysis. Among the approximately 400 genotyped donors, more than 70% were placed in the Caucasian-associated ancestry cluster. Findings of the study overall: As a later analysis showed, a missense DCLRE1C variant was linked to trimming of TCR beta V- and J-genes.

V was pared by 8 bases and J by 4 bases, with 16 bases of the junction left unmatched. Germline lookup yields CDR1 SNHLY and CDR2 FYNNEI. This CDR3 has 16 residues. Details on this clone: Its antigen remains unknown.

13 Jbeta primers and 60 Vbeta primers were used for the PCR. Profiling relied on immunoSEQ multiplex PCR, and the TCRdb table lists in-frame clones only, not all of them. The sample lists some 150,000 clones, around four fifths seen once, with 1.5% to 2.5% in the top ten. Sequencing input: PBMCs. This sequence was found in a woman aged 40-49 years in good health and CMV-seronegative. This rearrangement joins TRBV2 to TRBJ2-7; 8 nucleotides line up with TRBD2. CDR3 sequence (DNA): TGTGCCAGCCAGGGAGAACTAGCGGAAGGGGGATACGAGCAGTACTTC. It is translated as CASQGELAEGGYEQYF.